This TCR beta chain was recorded in a study of cytomegalovirus exposure and HLA in healthy donors. Repertoires were generated with immunoSEQ multiplex PCR, while TCRdb's copy carries only in-frame clones and drops some. The sample includes over 60,000 clones, approximately 95% of them seen just once. The CDR3 spans 16 residues. J gave up 2 bases and V 6 bases, and 7 bases lay outside the gene matches. The V gene's germline CDR1 is LNHDA and CDR2 SQIVND (reference sequence). This receptor was taken from a young man in good health and CMV-seronegative. Sequencing was done on a sample of PBMCs. This chain joins TRBV19 and TRBJ1-4; 9 bases align to TRBD1. This CDR3 is CASRLTGGSTNEKLFF. DNA for the CDR3: TGTGCCAGTAGGTTGACAGGGGGATCTACTAATGAAAAACTGTTTTTT.